The text below deals with one T cell receptor (beta chain). Its target is unknown. The record originates from a study of cytomegalovirus exposure and HLA in healthy donors. Overall study context: Among about 400 genotyped donors, about 80% fell in the Caucasian-associated ancestry cluster. Study findings and constraints: Through in vitro validation, three CMV-associated chains were shown to be specific for CMV antigens. TRBV6-2, TRBV6-3 and some other V segments were excluded as indistinguishable.

The PCR ran on 60 Vbeta and 13 Jbeta primers. The table came from immunoSEQ multiplex PCR; TCRdb's copy has only in-frame clones and leaves some out. This sample's table reports 60,000 to 70,000 clones. V shed 7 bases and J shed 0 bases, with 12 bases lying between them. The CDR3 runs 15 residues. Germline CDR1 reads LNHDA; CDR2 reads SQIVND (reference sequence). Sequenced: PBMCs. This receptor was taken from a man aged 25-40 years in good health and CMV-seropositive. This chain uses TRBV19 with TRBJ2-2; weak D call: TRBD1 (5 bases). The CDR3 DNA reads as TGTGCCAGTACCCTCCGGACAACGAACACCGGGGAGCTGTTTTTT. Residues: CASTLRTTNTGELFF.